This TCR beta chain was profiled in a study of CD8+ T cells in alopecia areata. After isolation, RNA underwent reverse transcription to generate cDNA as the sequencing template. Sequenced by immunoSEQ multiplex PCR; TCRdb stores in-frame clones only, minus some. Among about 64,000 clones listed, about 40% were seen once. V lost 6 bases, J lost 0 bases, and 11 bases lay in between. Germline CDR1 MNHEY, CDR2 SMNVEV (reference sequence). The CDR3 contains 14 residues. The gene calls are TRBV27 and TRBJ1-1, with D possibly TRBD1 on 6 matching bases. This clonotype originated in a human donor with alopecia areata. The sample comprised NKG2D-low CD8+ T cells sorted from blood. The CDR3 is CASRLGGVNTEAFF. As DNA, the CDR3 is TGTGCCAGCAGGCTGGGGGGCGTGAACACTGAAGCTTTCTTT.